These T cell receptor beta chains were read from a single sample in a study of memory CD4+ T cells and cytomegalovirus serostatus. Sequenced by immunoSEQ multiplex PCR; TCRdb stores in-frame clones only, minus some. The sample lists about 44,000 clones; 79% were seen once. Input material: memory CD4+ T cells from blood. The source is an adult in good health and CMV-seronegative. CDR3s include the opening cysteine and the closing phenylalanine or tryptophan. D genes are given only for firm matches. Not every row has a clone size; where given, it reads once, few, many or a size class.

-,TRBV7-6,13,-,TRBJ2-5,TGTGCCAGCAGCCGAGAAGGCAGTGGAGAGCAGTACTTC,CASSREGSGEQYF
-,TRBV7-2,15,-,TRBJ1-2,TGTGCCAGCAGCTTAGTAGGGAGTACGCTCTATGGCTACACCTTC,CASSLVGSTLYGYTF
-,TRBV19,14,-,TRBJ1-1,TGTGCCAGTAGTATATGGGGGGCCCACACTGAAGCTTTCTTT,CASSIWGAHTEAFF
-,TRBV6-1,15,TRBD2,TRBJ2-3,TGTGCCAGCAGTGAAACTAGCGGGGGGCGGGATACGCAGTATTTT,CASSETSGGRDTQYF
-,TRBV30,14,-,TRBJ2-4,TGTGCCTGGACGATGCCCGAGAAGAAAAACATTCAGTACTTC,CAWTMPEKKNIQYF
-,TRBV11-3,13,-,TRBJ1-1,TGTGCCAGCAGCTTATTGGAAAACACTGAAGCTTTCTTT,CASSLLENTEAFF
-,TRBV5-6,19,TRBD2,TRBJ2-3,TGTGCCAGCAGCTTGTGGGGTGTACTAGCGGGAGCGGGCACAGATACGCAGTATTTT,CASSLWGVLAGAGTDTQYF
-,TRBV25-1,15,-,TRBJ1-5,TGTGCCAGCAGAGTGCGTGAGGGGGGGGATCAGCCCCAGCATTTT,CASRVREGGDQPQHF
-,TRBV9,14,-,TRBJ2-3,TGTGCCAGCAACACGGGTCTCGAGGTAGATACGCAGTATTTT,CASNTGLEVDTQYF
once,TRBV30,15,TRBD2,TRBJ2-5,TGTGCCTGGAGTGCGGGGCTAGCGGGAACTGAGACCCAGTACTTC,CAWSAGLAGTETQYF
-,TRBV5-8,16,TRBD2,TRBJ2-3,TGTGCCAGCAGCCCTGGGACTAGCGGGAGGTCTGATACGCAGTATTTT,CASSPGTSGRSDTQYF
-,TRBV5-1,14,-,TRBJ1-3,TGCGCCAGCAGGCCGGACAGCTCTGGAAACACCATATATTTT,CASRPDSSGNTIYF
-,TRBV11-2,15,-,TRBJ2-7,TGTGCCAGCAGTGGGGGGCACAGGGGCTCCTACGAGCAGTACTTC,CASSGGHRGSYEQYF
few,TRBV11-2,13,TRBD1,TRBJ1-2,TGTGCCAGCAGCTTTCAGGGGGTCGGTGGCTACACCTTC,CASSFQGVGGYTF
-,TRBV7-2,15,TRBD1,TRBJ1-5,TGTGCCAGCAGCGCCGGGGACAGTAGCAATCAGCCCCAGCATTTT,CASSAGDSSNQPQHF
-,TRBV6-1,12,-,TRBJ2-1,TGTGCCAGCAGTGAATCCGGCCCTAAGGAGTTCTTC,CASSESGPKEFF
-,TRBV6-1,15,-,TRBJ2-4,TGTGCCAGCAGTGATCCAGGCCGGGTTGGAAACATTCAGTACTTC,CASSDPGRVGNIQYF
-,TRBV7-2,15,-,TRBJ2-3,TGTGCCAGCAGCTTGGTGGGATTGAGGACAGATACGCAGTATTTT,CASSLVGLRTDTQYF
-,TRBV20-1,11,-,TRBJ2-1,TGCAGTGCTAGACCAATCAATGAGCAGTTCTTC,CSARPINEQFF
-,TRBV2,15,TRBD1,TRBJ1-1,TGTGCCAGCACCCCGGGACAGGGGTATCACACTGAAGCTTTCTTT,CASTPGQGYHTEAFF
-,TRBV29-1,13,TRBD1,TRBJ1-2,TGCAGCGTTCAACCACAGGGGAGGTATGGCTACACCTTC,CSVQPQGRYGYTF
few,TRBV5-4,13,TRBD1,TRBJ2-5,TGTGCCAGCAGCTTGGACAGGGGAGAGACCCAGTACTTC,CASSLDRGETQYF
-,TRBV6-6,13,-,TRBJ2-3,TGTGCCAGCAGTGGCAGGGTTTCAGATACGCAGTATTTT,CASSGRVSDTQYF
once,TRBV5-1,16,TRBD2,TRBJ2-7,TGCGCCAGCAGCTTAGGGCTAGCGGGAACTCGGTACGAGCAGTACTTC,CASSLGLAGTRYEQYF
-,TRBV11-3,16,-,TRBJ2-5,TGTGCCAGCAGCTTAGATGGAAACGGGAGTCCCGAGACCCAGTACTTC,CASSLDGNGSPETQYF
-,TRBV5-4,15,-,TRBJ1-1,TGTGCCAGCAGCTTGGAAAGGGGACGGAACACTGAAGCTTTCTTT,CASSLERGRNTEAFF
-,TRBV6-1,15,-,TRBJ1-6,TGTGCCAGCAGTCCGTTCCGGGGAAATAATTCACCCCTCCACTTT,CASSPFRGNNSPLHF
-,TRBV5-4,14,-,TRBJ1-4,TGTGCCAGCAGCATGGGTGCACGGGATGAAAAACTGTTTTTT,CASSMGARDEKLFF
-,TRBV30,14,TRBD2,TRBJ2-7,TGTGCCTGGAGTGTGGCGGGAGGGCGGGGGGTGCAGTACTTC,CAWSVAGGRGVQYF
-,TRBV11-2,15,-,TRBJ2-7,TGTGCCAGCAGCTTAGATCCCGGAAGGGGATGGGAGCAGTACTTC,CASSLDPGRGWEQYF
once,TRBV19,14,-,TRBJ2-2,TGTGCCAGTAGTATCCGGGAGTTTTCCGGGGAGCTGTTTTTT,CASSIREFSGELFF
-,TRBV7-9,15,-,TRBJ1-1,TGTGCCAGCAGCCCTAGGGGAACAGCCAACACTGAAGCTTTCTTT,CASSPRGTANTEAFF
few,TRBV12-5,14,-,TRBJ1-1,TGTGCTAGTGGAGGCGGCCGGATGAACACTGAAGCTTTCTTT,CASGGGRMNTEAFF
-,TRBV6-6,14,-,TRBJ2-7,TGTGCCAGCAGTTTGCCGGGGGGCCCCTACGAGCAGTACTTC,CASSLPGGPYEQYF
-,TRBV2,14,-,TRBJ1-1,TGTGCCAGCAGACCGGACAGCCTGAACACTGAAGCTTTCTTT,CASRPDSLNTEAFF
-,TRBV7-8,13,TRBD1,TRBJ2-7,TGTGCCAGCAGCCAAGACAGGGTACACGAGCAGTACTTC,CASSQDRVHEQYF
-,TRBV11-2,15,-,TRBJ1-2,TGTGCCAGCAGCTCGCCCCGTCTTAACAACTATGGCTACACCTTC,CASSSPRLNNYGYTF
-,TRBV10-3,14,TRBD2,TRBJ2-3,TGTGCCGCCCGGATGGGGGGGAGCACAGATACGCAGTATTTT,CAARMGGSTDTQYF
-,TRBV7-8,15,TRBD1,TRBJ1-3,TGTGCCAGCAGCTTGAACAGGGGGCATGGAAACACCATATATTTT,CASSLNRGHGNTIYF
-,TRBV29-1,15,-,TRBJ2-3,TGCAGCGTTGGGGGTTCGCCCGGCCGCACAGATACGCAGTATTTT,CSVGGSPGRTDTQYF
-,TRBV5-1,14,TRBD2,TRBJ2-5,TGCGCCAGCAGCTTGAGGCAGGGAGGGGAGACCCAGTACTTC,CASSLRQGGETQYF
-,TRBV7-8,15,-,TRBJ2-7,TGTGCCAGCAGCTTAGAGGGCGGGATAAGATACGAGCAGTACTTC,CASSLEGGIRYEQYF